These 11 T cell receptor beta chains came from one sample sequenced in a study of T cell changes during pregnancy in multiple sclerosis (dated by TCRdb to about 2019). Preparation of the library involved the immunoSEQ multiplex PCR assay. Drawn from immuneACCESS, this table holds only the in-frame rearrangements with V and J called that TCRdb kept. Clones are partly lost; checked studies trace under half to an unresolved V gene and leave the rest unexplained. Across this sample there are 80,000 to 95,000 clones, with over 85% seen only once. The ten largest clones take up 1.1% to 1.5% of the sample. The material was peripheral blood, obtained in the third trimester of pregnancy. Receptor source: a female donor in good health, enrolled as a control in a pregnancy study.

The gene calls are TRBV9 and TRBJ2-7; weak D call: TRBD2 (6 bases). This CDR3 is 16 amino acids long. CDR1 is SGDLS, CDR2 YYNGEE, per germline. V lost 0 bases and J 2 bases, leaving 15 bases between the germline ends. As DNA, the CDR3 is TGTGCCAGCAGCGTAGGCCCGACTAGTCCCCCCTACGAGCAGTACTTC. Translated: CASSVGPTSPPYEQYF.

This chain links TRBV13 with TRBJ2-7; possibly TRBD1 for D (6 bases). Trimming removed 2 bases at V and 3 bases at J, with 8 bases between. Germline V gene sequence: CDR1 PRHDT, CDR2 FYEKMQ (reference sequence). This CDR3 has 13 residues. The CDR3 bases are TGTGCCAGCAGCTTATTCAGGGGCTACGAGCAGTACTTC. It specifies CASSLFRGYEQYF.

In DNA, the CDR3 is TGTGCCAGCAGCTGGTCTAGCGGGAGCCGCGCAGATACGCAGTATTTT. Its protein is CASSWSSGSRADTQYF. The gene calls are TRBV7-9 and TRBJ2-3, with 10 bases lining up with TRBD2. Germline V lookup: CDR1 SEHNR, CDR2 FQNEAQ (reference sequence). The CDR3 is 16 residues long. V gave up 4 bases and J gave up 4 bases; unmatched junction bases: 8. The full variable domain, completed using reference TRBV7-9 and TRBJ2-3, is DTGVSQNPRHKITKRGQNVTFRCDPISEHNRLYWYRQTLGQGPEFLTYFQNEAQLEKSRLLSDRFSAERPKGSFSTLEIQRTEQGDSAMYLCASSWSSGSRADTQYFGPGTRLTVL.

The chain uses TRBV7-9 and TRBJ1-4; 7 positions match TRBD1. The junction had 7 bases not matched to a gene; V was cut back by 4 bases and J by 5 bases. The length of the CDR3 is 15 residues. Per the germline V gene, CDR1 is SEHNR and CDR2 is FQNEAQ (reference sequence). CDR3 sequence: CASSYRTGENEKLFF. The CDR3 DNA sequence: TGTGCCAGCAGCTACAGGACAGGAGAAAATGAAAAACTGTTTTTT.

The V gene is TRBV27, the J gene TRBJ1-2, with 8 bases fitting TRBD1. Germline CDR1 and CDR2: MNHEY and SMNVEV (reference sequence). This CDR3 spans 15 amino acids. The V gene end was trimmed by 5 bases and the J gene end by 4 bases; junction bases not matched to a gene: 9. The CDR3 loop reads CASSPQGASLYGYTF. Here the CDR3 DNA reads TGTGCCAGCAGTCCGCAGGGGGCCTCGCTCTATGGCTACACCTTC.

The count of this clone is one. This chain joins TRBV29-1 and TRBJ1-3; TRBD1 might be the D (6 bases). The V gene lost 4 bases and the J gene lost 3 bases, with 10 bases spanning the gap. CDR3 length: 13 amino acids. Germline V gene lookup returns CDR1 SQVTM and CDR2 ANQGSEA. The CDR3, as DNA: TGCAGCGTTGCTACAGGGCATGGAAACACCATATATTTT. Its protein is CSVATGHGNTIYF.

In its sample, this clone was seen once. This rearrangement joins TRBV19 to TRBJ2-2; D unclear. This CDR3 is built from 15 residues. The germline V and J ends were trimmed by 6 bases and 3 bases, with 14 bases remaining between them. Germline V CDR1 and CDR2: LNHDA, SQIVND (reference sequence). The CDR3 reads CASSATERYTGELFF. The CDR3 DNA is TGTGCCAGTAGCGCGACTGAAAGATACACCGGGGAGCTGTTTTTT.

The chain uses TRBV5-5 and TRBJ1-5; no firm D call. Trimming cost V 1 base and J 6 bases, with 17 bases left between them. The CDR3 is made up of 16 amino acids. Germline CDR1 SGHKS, CDR2 YYEKEE (reference sequence). The CDR3 sequence is CASSLWSPTAGQPQHF. The CDR3 region has the DNA TGTGCCAGCAGCTTGTGGAGCCCGACGGCGGGTCAGCCCCAGCATTTT.

About this clone: One end of the junction is discordant with germline, which a read error may explain. The rearrangement uses TRBV7-2 and TRBJ2-7, with TRBD1 matching over 12 bases. The germline V gene has CDR1 SGHTA and CDR2 FQGNSA. This CDR3 spans 12 amino acids. The CDR3 coding sequence is TGTGCCAGCAGCTCCGGGACAGGGGGCCGGGACTTC. Its translation: CASSSGTGGRDF.

The gene calls are TRBV5-1 and TRBJ2-6; weak D call: TRBD1 (6 bases). This CDR3 has 19 amino acids. Germline V gene data show CDR1 as SGHRS and CDR2 as YFSETQ. V lost 4 bases and J 4 bases, leaving 24 bases between the germline ends. The CDR3 reads CASSQGKGVVTLGANVLTF. The CDR3 region has the DNA TGCGCCAGCAGCCAAGGGAAGGGGGTTGTGACTCTGGGGGCCAACGTCCTGACTTTC.

J is TRBJ2-3 and V is TRBV6-4, with TRBD2 identical over 7 bases. Germline lookup yields CDR1 MRHNA and CDR2 SNTAGT. The CDR3 loop spans 15 amino acids. V was pared by 6 bases and J by 4 bases, with 10 bases of the junction left unmatched. CDR3 sequence: CASSVFGGSADTQYF. DNA of the CDR3: TGTGCCAGCAGCGTCTTCGGCGGGAGCGCAGATACGCAGTATTTT.